This T cell receptor beta chain was documented in a study of PD-1 blockade in classical Hodgkin lymphoma. Study-wide results and limits: Diversity similar to that of newly diagnosed patients was seen at baseline in complete responders.

Germline CDR1 reads ENHRY; CDR2 reads SYGVKD. V lost 0 bases, J lost 5 bases, and 0 bases stayed unmatched. CDR3 size: 14 residues. Profiled with immunoSEQ multiplex PCR; TCRdb holds only in-frame clones, not every one. The sample yields about 90,000 clones, 90% seen once. A word on this clone: Its target is unknown. This CDR3 is also generated by other DNA sequences in the sample.

Time point noted: cycle 4 day 1 (C4D1), after about 6 weeks of nivolumab. The patients all showed relapse after autologous stem cell transplantation, while their brentuximab vedotin exposure varied. Complete response, partial response or progressive disease constituted the best response categories observed. The TCR comes from a human donor with classical Hodgkin lymphoma. The sequenced sample was peripheral blood mononuclear cells (PBMCs), obtained before the fourth cycle of nivolumab. The chain is built from TRBV10-3 and TRBJ2-5; 10 bases map to TRBD2. The CDR3 region is CAISESSGGETQYF. CDR3 in DNA: TGTGCCATCAGTGAGTCTAGCGGGGGGGAGACCCAGTACTTC.